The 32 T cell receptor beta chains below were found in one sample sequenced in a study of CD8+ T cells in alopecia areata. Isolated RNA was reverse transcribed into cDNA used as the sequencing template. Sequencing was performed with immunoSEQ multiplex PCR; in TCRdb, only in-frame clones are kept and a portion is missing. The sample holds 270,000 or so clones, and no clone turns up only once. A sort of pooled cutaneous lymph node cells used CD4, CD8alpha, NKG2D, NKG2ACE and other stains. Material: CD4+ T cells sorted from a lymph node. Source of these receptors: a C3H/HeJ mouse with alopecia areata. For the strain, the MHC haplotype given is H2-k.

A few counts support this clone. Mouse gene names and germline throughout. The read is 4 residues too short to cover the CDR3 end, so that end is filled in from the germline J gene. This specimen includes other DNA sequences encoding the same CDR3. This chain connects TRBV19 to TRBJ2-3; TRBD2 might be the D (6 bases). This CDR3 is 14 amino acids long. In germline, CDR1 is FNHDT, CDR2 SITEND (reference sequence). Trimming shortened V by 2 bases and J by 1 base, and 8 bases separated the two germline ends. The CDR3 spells CASSIPGGAETLYF. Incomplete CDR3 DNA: TGTGCCAGCAGTATTCCTGGGGGTGCAGAA. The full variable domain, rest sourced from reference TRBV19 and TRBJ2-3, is GGIITQTPKFLIGQEGQKLTLKCQQNFNHDTMYWYRQDSGKGLRLIYYSITENDLQKGDLSEGYDASREKKSSFSLTVTSAQKNEMAVFLCASSIPGGAETLYFGSGTRLTVL.

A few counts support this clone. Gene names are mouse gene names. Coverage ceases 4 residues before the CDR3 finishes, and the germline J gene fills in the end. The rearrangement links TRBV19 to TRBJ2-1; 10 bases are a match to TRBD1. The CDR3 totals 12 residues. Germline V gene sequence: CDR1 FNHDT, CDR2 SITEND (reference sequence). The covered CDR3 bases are TGTGCCAGCAGGGACAGGGGGACT. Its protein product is CASRDRGT. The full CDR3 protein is CASRDRGTEQFF.

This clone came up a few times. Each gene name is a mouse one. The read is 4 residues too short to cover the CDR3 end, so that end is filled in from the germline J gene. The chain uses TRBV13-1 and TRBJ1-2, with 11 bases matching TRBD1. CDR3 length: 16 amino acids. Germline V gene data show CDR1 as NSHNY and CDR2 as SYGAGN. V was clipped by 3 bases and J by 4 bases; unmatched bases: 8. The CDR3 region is CASSGRTGGAGSDYTF. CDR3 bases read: TGTGCCAGCAGTGGGCGGACAGGGGGCGCAGGCTCC.

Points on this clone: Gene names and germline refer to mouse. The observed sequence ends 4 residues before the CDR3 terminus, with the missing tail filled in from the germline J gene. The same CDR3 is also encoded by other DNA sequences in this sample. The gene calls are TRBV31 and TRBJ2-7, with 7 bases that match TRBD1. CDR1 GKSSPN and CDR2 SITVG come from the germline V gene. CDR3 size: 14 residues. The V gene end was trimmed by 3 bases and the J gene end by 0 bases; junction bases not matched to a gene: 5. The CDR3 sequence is CAWSLGTDSYEQYF. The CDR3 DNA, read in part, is TGTGCCTGGAGCCTCGGGACAGACTCCTAT.

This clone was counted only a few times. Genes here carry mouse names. This CDR3 reads CAWSPKGINYAEQFF. CDR3 DNA, as far as it was read: TGTGCCTGGAGTCCCAAGGGTATTAACTATGCT. The rearrangement joins TRBV31 to TRBJ2-1; D uncertain. The read falls 4 residues short of the CDR3 end, and the missing part is taken from the germline J gene. Germline lookup yields CDR1 GKSSPN and CDR2 SITVG. V dropped 1 base and J dropped 0 bases, with 10 bases sitting between them. The CDR3 contains 15 residues.

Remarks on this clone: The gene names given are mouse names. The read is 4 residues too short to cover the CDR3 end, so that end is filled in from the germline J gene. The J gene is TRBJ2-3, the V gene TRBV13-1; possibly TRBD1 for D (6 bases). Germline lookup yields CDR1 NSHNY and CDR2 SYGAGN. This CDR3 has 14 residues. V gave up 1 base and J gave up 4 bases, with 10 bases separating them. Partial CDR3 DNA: TGTGCCAGCAGTGATCGGCGGGACACAGAA. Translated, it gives CASSDRRDTE. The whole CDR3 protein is CASSDRRDTETLYF.

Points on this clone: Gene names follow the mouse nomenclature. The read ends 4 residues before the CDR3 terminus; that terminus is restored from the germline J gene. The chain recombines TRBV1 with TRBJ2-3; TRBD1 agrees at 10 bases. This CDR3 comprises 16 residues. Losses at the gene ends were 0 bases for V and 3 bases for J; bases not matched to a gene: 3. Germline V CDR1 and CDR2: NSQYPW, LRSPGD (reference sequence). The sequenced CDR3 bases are TGCACCTGCAGTGCAGAGACAGGGGGCTTAGCAGAA. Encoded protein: CTCSAETGGLAE. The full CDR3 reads CTCSAETGGLAETLYF.

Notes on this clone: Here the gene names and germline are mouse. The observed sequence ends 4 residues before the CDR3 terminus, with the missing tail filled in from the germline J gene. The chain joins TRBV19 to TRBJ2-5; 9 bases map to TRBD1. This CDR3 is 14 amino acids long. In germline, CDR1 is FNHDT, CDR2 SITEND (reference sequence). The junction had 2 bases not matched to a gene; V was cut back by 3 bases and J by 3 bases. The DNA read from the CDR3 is TGTGCCAGCAGTAACAGGGGGCGACAAGAC. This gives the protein CASSNRGRQD. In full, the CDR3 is CASSNRGRQDTQYF.

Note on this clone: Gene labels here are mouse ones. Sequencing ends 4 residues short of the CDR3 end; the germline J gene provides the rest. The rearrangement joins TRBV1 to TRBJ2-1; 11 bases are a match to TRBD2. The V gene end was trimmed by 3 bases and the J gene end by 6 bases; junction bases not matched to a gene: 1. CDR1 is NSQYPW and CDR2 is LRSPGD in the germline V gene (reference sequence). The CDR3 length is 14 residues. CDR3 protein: CTCSAGLGVAEQFF. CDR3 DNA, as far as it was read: TGCACCTGCAGTGCGGGACTGGGGGTTGCT.

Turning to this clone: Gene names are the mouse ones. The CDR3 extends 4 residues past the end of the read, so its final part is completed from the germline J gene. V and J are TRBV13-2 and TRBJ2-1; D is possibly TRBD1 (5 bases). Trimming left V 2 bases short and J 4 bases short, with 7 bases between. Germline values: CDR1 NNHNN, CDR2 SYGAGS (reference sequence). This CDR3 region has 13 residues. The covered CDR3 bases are TGTGCCAGCGGTGAACAGGATTATGCT. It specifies CASGEQDYA. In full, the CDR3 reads CASGEQDYAEQFF.

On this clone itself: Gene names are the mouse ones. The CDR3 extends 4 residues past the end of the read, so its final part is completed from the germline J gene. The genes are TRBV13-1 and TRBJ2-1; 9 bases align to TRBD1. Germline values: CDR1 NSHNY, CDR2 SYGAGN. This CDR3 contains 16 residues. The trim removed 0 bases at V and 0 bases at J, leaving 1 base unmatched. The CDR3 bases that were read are TGTGCCAGCAGTGATGTGGGACAGGGTAACTATGCT. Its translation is CASSDVGQGNYA. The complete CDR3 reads CASSDVGQGNYAEQFF.

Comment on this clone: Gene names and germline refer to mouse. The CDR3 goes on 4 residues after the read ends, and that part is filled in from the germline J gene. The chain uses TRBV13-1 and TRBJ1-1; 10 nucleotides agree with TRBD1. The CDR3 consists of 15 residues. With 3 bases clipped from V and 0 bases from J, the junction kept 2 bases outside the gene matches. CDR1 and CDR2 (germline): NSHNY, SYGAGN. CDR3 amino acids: CASSGGQGTNTEVFF. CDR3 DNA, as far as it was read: TGTGCCAGCAGTGGGGGACAGGGGACAAACACA.

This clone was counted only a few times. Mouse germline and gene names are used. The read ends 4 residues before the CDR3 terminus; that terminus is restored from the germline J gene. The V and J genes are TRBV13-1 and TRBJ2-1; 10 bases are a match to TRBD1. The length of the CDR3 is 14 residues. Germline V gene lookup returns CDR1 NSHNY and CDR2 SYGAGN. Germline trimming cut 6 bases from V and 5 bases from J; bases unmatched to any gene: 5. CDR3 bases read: TGTGCCAGCACCTGGGACAGGGGTGATGCT. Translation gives CASTWDRGDA. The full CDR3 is CASTWDRGDAEQFF.

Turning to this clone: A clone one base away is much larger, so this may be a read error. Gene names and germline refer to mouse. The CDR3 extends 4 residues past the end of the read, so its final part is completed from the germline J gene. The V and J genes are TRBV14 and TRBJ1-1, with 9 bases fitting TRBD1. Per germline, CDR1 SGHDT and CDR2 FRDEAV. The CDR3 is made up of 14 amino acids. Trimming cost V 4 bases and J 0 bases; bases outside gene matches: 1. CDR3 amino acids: CASSRTGANTEVFF. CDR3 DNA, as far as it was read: TGTGCCAGCAGTCGGACAGGGGCAAACACA. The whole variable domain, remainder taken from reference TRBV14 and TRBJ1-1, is EAGVTQSPRYAVLQEGQAVSFWCDPISGHDTLYWYQQPRDQGPQLLVYFRDEAVIDNSQLPSDRFSAVRPKGTNSTLKIQSAKQGDTATYLCASSRTGANTEVFFGKGTRLTVV.

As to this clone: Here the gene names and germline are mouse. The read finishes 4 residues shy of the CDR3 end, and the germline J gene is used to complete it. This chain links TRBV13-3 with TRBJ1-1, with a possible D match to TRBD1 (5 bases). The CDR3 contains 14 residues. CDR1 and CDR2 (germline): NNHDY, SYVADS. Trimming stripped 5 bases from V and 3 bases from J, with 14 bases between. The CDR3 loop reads CASRIQGGDTEVFF. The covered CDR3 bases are TGTGCCAGCAGAATCCAGGGTGGTGACACA.

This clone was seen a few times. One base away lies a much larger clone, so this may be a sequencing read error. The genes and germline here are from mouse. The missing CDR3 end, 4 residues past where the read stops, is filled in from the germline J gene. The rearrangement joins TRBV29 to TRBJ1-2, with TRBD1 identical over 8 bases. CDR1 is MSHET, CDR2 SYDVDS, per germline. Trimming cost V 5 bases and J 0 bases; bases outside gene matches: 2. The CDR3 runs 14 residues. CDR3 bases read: TGTGCTAGCAGTATACAGGGGGCAAACTCC. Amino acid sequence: CASSIQGANS. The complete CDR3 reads CASSIQGANSDYTF. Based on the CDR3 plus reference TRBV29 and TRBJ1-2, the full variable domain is DMKVTQMPRYLIKRMGENVLLECGQDMSHETMYWYRQDPGLGLQLIYISYDVDSNSEGDIPKGYRVSRKKREHFSLILDSAKTNQTSVYFCASSIQGANSDYTFGSGTRLLVI.

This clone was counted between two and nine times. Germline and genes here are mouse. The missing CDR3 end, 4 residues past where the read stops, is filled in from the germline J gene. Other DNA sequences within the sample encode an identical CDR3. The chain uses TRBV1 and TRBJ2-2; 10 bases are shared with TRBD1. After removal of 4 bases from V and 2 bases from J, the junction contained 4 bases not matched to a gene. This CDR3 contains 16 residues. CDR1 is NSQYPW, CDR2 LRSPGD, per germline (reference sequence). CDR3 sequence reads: CTCSVPGQGNTGQLYF. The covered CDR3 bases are TGCACCTGCAGTGTTCCGGGACAGGGGAACACCGGG.

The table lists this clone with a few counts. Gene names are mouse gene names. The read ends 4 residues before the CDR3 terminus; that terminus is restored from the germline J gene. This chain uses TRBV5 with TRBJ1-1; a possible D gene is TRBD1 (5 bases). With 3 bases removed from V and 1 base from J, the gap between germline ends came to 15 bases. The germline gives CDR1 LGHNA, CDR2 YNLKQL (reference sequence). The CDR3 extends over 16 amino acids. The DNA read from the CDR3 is TGTGCCAGCAGCCAGCCTGCGGGGCAGGGGAACACA. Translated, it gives CASSQPAGQGNT. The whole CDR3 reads CASSQPAGQGNTEVFF.

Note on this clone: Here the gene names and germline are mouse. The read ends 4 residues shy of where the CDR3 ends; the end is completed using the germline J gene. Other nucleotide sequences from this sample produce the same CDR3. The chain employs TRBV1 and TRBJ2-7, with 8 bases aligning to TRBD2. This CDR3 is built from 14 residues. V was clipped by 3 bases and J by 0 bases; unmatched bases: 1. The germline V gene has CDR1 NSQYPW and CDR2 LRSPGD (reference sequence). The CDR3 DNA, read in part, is TGCACCTGCAGTGCGGACTGGGTCTCCTAT. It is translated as CTCSADWVSY. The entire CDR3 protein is CTCSADWVSYEQYF.

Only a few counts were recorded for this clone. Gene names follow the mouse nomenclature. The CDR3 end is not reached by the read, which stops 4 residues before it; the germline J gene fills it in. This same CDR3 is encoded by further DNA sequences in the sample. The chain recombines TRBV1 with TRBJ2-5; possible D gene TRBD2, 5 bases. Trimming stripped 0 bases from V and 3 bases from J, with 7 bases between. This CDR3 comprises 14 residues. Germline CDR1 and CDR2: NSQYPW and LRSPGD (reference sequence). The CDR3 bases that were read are TGCACCTGCAGTGCAGATCCTGGGCAAGAC. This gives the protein CTCSADPGQD. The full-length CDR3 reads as CTCSADPGQDTQYF.

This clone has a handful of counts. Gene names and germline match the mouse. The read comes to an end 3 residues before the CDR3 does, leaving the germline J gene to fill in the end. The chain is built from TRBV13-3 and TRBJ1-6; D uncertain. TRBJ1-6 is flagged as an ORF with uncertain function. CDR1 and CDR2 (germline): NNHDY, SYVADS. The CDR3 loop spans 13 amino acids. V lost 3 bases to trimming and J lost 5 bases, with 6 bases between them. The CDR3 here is CASSVRNNSPLYF. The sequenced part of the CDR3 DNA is TGTGCCAGCAGTGTCAGAAATAATTCGCCC.

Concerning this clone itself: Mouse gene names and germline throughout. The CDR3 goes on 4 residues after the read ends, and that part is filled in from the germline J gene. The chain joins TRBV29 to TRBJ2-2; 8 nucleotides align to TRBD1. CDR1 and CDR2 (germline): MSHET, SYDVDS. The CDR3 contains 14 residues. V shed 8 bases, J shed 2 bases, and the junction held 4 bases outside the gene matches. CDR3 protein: CASPDRGNTGQLYF. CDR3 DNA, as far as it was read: TGTGCTAGCCCCGACAGGGGTAACACCGGG.

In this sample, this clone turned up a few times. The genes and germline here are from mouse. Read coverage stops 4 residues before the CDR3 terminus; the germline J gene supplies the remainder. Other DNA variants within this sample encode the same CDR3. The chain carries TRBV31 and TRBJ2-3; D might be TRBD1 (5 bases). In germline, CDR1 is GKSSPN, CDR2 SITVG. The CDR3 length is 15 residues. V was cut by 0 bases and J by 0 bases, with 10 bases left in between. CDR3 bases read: TGTGCCTGGAGTCTGAGGACAACTAGTGCAGAA. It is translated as CAWSLRTTSAE. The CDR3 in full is CAWSLRTTSAETLYF.

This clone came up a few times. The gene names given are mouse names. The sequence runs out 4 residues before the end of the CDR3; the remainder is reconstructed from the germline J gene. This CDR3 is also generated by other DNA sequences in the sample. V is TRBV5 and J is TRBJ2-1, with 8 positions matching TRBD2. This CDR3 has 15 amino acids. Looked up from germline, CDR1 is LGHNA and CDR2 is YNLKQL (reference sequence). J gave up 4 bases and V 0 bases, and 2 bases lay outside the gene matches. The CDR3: CASSQDGLGYAEQFF. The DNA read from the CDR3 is TGTGCCAGCAGCCAAGATGGACTGGGTTATGCT.

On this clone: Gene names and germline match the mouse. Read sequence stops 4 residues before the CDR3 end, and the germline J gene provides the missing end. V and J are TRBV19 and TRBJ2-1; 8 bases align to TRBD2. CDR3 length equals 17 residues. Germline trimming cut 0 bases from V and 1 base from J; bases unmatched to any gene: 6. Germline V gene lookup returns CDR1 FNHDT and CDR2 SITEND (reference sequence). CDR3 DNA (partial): TGTGCCAGCAGTATAGCTATTGGGGGGGGGAACTATGCT. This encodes CASSIAIGGGNYA. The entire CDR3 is CASSIAIGGGNYAEQFF.

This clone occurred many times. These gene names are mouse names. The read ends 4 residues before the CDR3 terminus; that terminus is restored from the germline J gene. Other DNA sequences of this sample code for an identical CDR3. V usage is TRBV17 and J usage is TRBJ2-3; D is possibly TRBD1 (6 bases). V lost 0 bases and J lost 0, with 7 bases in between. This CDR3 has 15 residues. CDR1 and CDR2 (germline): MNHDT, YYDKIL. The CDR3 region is CASSRDQGSAETLYF. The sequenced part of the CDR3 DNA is TGTGCTAGCAGTAGAGATCAGGGGAGTGCAGAA.

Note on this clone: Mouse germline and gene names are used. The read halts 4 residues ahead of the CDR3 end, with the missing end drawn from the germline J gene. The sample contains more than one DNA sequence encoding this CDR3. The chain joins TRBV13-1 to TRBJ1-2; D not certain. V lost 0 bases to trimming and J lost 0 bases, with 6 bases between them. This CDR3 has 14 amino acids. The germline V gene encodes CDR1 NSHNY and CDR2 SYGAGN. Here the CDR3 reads CASSDATSNSDYTF. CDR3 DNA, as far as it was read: TGTGCCAGCAGTGATGCAACATCAAACTCC.

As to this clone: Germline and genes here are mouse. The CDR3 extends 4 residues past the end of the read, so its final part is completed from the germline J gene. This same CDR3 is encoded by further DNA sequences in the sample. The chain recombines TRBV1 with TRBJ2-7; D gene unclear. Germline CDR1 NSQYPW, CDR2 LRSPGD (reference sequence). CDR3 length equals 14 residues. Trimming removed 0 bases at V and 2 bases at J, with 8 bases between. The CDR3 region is CTCSADRTAYEQYF. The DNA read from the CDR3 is TGCACCTGCAGTGCAGATCGTACAGCCTAT. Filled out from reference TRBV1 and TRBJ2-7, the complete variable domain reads VTLLEQNPRWRLVPRGQAVNLRCILKNSQYPWMSWYQQDLQKQLQWLFTLRSPGDKEVKSLPGADYLATRVTDTELRLQVANMSQGRTLYCTCSADRTAYEQYFGPGTRLTVL.

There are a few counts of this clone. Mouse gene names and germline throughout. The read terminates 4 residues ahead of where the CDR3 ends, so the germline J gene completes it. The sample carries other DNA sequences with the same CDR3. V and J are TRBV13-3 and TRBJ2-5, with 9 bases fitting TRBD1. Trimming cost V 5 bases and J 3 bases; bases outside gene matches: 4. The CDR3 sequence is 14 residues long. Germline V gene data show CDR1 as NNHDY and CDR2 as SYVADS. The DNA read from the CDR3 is TGTGCCAGCAGGCCTGACAGGGGGCAAGAC. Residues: CASRPDRGQD. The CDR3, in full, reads CASRPDRGQDTQYF.

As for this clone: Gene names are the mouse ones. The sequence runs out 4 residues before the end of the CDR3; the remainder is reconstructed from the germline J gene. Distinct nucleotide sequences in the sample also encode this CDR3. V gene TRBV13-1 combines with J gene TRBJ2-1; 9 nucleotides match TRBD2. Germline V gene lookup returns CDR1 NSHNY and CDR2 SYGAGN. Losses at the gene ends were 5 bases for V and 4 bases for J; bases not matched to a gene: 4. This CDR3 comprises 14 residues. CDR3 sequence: CASRPGLGYAEQFF. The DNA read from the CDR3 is TGTGCCAGCAGGCCGGGACTGGGATATGCT.

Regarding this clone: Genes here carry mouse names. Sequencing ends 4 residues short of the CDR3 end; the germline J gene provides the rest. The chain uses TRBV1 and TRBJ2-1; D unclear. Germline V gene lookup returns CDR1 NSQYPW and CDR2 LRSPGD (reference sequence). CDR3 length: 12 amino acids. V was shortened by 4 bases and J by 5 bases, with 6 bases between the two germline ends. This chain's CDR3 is CTCSVQDAEQFF. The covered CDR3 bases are TGCACCTGCAGTGTTCAGGATGCT. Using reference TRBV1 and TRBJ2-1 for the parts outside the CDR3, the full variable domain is VTLLEQNPRWRLVPRGQAVNLRCILKNSQYPWMSWYQQDLQKQLQWLFTLRSPGDKEVKSLPGADYLATRVTDTELRLQVANMSQGRTLYCTCSVQDAEQFFGPGTRLTVL.

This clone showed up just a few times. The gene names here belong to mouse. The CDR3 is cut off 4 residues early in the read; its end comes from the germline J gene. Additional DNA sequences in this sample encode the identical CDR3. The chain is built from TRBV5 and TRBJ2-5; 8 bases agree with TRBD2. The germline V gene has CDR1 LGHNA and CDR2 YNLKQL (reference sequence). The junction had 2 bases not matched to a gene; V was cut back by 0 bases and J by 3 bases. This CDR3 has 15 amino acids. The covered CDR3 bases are TGTGCCAGCAGCCAAGAGCTGGGGGGACAAGAC. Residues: CASSQELGGQD. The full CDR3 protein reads CASSQELGGQDTQYF.